This T cell receptor beta chain was retrieved from a study of T cell changes during pregnancy in multiple sclerosis. Sequencing was performed with immunoSEQ multiplex PCR; in TCRdb, only in-frame clones are kept and a portion is missing. Of 55,000 to 70,000 clones in the sample, 93% were seen once. The receptor was derived from a female donor with multiple sclerosis, enrolled in a pregnancy study. Sequencing was performed on peripheral blood, taken after pregnancy.

The CDR3 sequence is CASSLGQEYGYTF. Written as DNA, the CDR3 is TGTGCCAGCAGCTTAGGACAGGAATATGGCTACACCTTC. The chain is built from TRBV7-2 and TRBJ1-2, with a possible D match to TRBD1 (6 bases). CDR1 and CDR2 (germline): SGHTA, FQGNSA. Trimming shortened V by 1 base and J by 5 bases, and 8 bases separated the two germline ends. The CDR3 extends over 13 amino acids.